This T cell receptor beta chain emerged from a study of CD8+CD57+ T cells in acquired aplastic anemia. Across the study: Average DNA yield from sorted CD4+ and CD8+ cells was roughly 3.1 ug.

Germline lookup yields CDR1 SQVTM and CDR2 ANQGSEA. The CDR3 spans 14 residues. V gave up 6 bases and J gave up 1 base; unmatched junction bases: 8. Regarding the study as a whole: Common to patients and controls were twenty-nine CD8+ CDR3 sequences.

CD8+CD57+ cell expansion, shown by flow cytometry, had occurred in the patients selected for sequencing. Diagnosis of severe acquired aplastic anemia applied to all patients. Blood sampling was performed on the patients, and none of them had received therapy by then. Both TCR beta VDJ combination and CDR3 sequence profiling were carried out. Genomic DNA was the template for this profiling. Each CDR3 protein gets one entry after TCRdb re-called the reads with MiXCR. The sample contains around 200,000 distinct CDR3 sequences, about 62% of which appear only once. This clonotype was seen ten or more times. The antigen remains undetermined.

The source of this sequence is a human donor with aplastic anemia. The sample taken for sequencing was sorted CD4+, CD8+, or CD8+CD57+ T cells (not recorded which) from PBMCs. The V call is TRBV29-1, the J call TRBJ2-5; 7 nucleotides align to TRBD2. The CDR3: CSVRPGLPQETQYF. In DNA form, the CDR3 reads TGCAGCGTACGACCGGGACTACCCCAAGAGACCCAGTACTTC.